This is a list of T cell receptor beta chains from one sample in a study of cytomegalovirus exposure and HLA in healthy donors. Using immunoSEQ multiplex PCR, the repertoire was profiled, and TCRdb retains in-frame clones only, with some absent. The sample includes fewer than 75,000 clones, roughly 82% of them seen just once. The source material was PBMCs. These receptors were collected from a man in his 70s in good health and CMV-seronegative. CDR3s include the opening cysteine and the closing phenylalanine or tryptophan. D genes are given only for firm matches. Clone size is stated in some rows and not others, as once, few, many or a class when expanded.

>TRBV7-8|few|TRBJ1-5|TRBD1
CASSQDRVFNQPQHF
TGTGCCAGCAGCCAGGACAGGGTGTTCAATCAGCCCCAGCATTTT
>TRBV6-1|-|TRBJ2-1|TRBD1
CASSLTGPPINEQFF
TGTGCCAGCAGTCTGACAGGGCCGCCGATCAATGAGCAGTTCTTC
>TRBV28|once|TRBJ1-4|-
CASSFSGGQNEKLFF
TGTGCCAGCAGTTTTAGCGGGGGTCAGAATGAAAAACTGTTTTTT
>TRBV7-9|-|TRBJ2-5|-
CASSLAMETQYF
TGTGCCAGCAGCTTAGCTATGGAGACCCAGTACTTC
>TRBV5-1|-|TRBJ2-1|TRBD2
CASSPQAGLAGVGEQFF
TGCGCCAGCAGCCCACAGGCGGGACTAGCGGGAGTGGGTGAGCAGTTCTTC
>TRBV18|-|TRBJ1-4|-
CASSQRQTTNEKLFF
TGTGCCAGCTCCCAACGACAGACAACTAATGAAAAACTGTTTTTT
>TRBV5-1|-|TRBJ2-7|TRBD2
CASSLGTSGASYEQYF
TGCGCCAGCAGCTTGGGGACTAGCGGGGCCTCCTACGAGCAGTACTTC
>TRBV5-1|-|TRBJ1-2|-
CASGSMTGNGYTF
TGCGCCAGCGGATCTATGACAGGAAATGGCTACACCTTC
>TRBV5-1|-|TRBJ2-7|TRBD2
CASSREGSGYEQYF
TGCGCCAGCAGCCGGGAGGGCAGCGGCTACGAGCAGTACTTC
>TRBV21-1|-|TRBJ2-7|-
CASSKAIGTGPYEQYF
TGTGCCAGCAGCAAAGCAATCGGGACAGGACCCTACGAGCAGTACTTC